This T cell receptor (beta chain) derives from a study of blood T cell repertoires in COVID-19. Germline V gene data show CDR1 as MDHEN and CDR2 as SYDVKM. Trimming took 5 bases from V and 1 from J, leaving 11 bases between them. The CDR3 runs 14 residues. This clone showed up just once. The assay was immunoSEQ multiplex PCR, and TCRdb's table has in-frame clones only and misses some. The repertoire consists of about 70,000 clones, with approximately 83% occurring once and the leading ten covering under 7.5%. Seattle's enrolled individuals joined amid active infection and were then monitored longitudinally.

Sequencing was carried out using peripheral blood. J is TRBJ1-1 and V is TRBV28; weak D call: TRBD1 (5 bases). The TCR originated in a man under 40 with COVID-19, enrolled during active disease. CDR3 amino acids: CASSGSGGNTEAFF. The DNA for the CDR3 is TGTGCCAGCAGTGGGAGCGGGGGGAACACTGAAGCTTTCTTT.